This TCR beta chain derives from a study of CD8+ T cells in alopecia areata. The treatment is: oral pan-JAK inhibitor, 5-10 mg twice daily. The authors extracted RNA and reverse transcribed it into cDNA as the sequencing template. TCRdb's copy holds only in-frame clones and misses some; the assay was immunoSEQ multiplex PCR. The data contain roughly 190,000 clones, roughly three fifths of them seen just once; the ten biggest clones take up less than 3.5%. The CDR3 contains 12 residues. The V end was cut by 6 bases, the J end by 4 bases, with 10 bases between. CDR1 is SGHNT and CDR2 is YYREEE in the germline V gene (reference sequence).

V and J are TRBV5-4 and TRBJ1-1, with a tentative D call TRBD1 (5 bases). The specimen comprised CD4+ T cells sorted from blood, sampled at week 4, from a patient treated with tofacitinib. This receptor was identified in a human donor with alopecia areata. As DNA, the CDR3 is TGTGCCAGCAACGGGCAGGGCACTGAAGCTTTCTTT. This encodes CASNGQGTEAFF.